These T cell receptor beta chains were read from a single sample in a study of long-term antiretroviral therapy in people with HIV. Some clones are missing from TCRdb's copy, which holds only in-frame ones; the method was immunoSEQ multiplex PCR. The data show tens of thousands of clones, about 93% seen once. This sample comprised unsorted PBMCs, obtained 5.2 years after starting antiretroviral therapy. The receptors were sampled from a woman between 40 and 55 years old with HIV. The CDR3 runs from the conserved cysteine through the conserved F or W. D genes are given only for firm matches. A row's size may be missing; if present it is once, few, many or a size class.

clone size	D gene	V gene	J gene	CDR3 DNA	CDR3 protein
once	TRBD1	TRBV29-1	TRBJ1-1	TGCAGCGTGACCCGGGACAGGGGAGACACTGAAGCTTTCTTT	CSVTRDRGDTEAFF
-	-	TRBV6-1	TRBJ2-5	TGTGCCAGCAGAGAGCAGTACCAAGAGACCCAGTACTTC	CASREQYQETQYF
-	-	TRBV2	TRBJ1-1	TGTGCCAGCAGTAGATACATGAACACTGAAGCTTTCTTT	CASSRYMNTEAFF
once	-	TRBV11-2	TRBJ1-4	TGTGCCAGCAGCTTCGGCACAAGGGCTCCAAATGAAAAACTGTTTTTT	CASSFGTRAPNEKLFF
-	TRBD1	TRBV30	TRBJ1-1	TGTGCCGGACAGGGGTGGCAGAACACTGAAGCTTTCTTT	CAGQGWQNTEAFF
-	-	TRBV7-6	TRBJ2-1	TGTGCCAGCAGCTCACCCCCCTACAATGAGCAGTTCTTC	CASSSPPYNEQFF
-	-	TRBV6-5	TRBJ1-2	TGTGCCAGCAGACCTCAGGGGTACTATGGCTACACCTTC	CASRPQGYYGYTF
once	TRBD1	TRBV5-1	TRBJ2-1	TGCGCCAGCAGTGCCGGGACAGGGAGACCCTACAATGAGCAGTTCTTC	CASSAGTGRPYNEQFF
-	-	TRBV6-1	TRBJ1-1	TGTGCCAGCAGTGCACAAACAGGGAACACTGAAGCTTTCTTT	CASSAQTGNTEAFF
-	-	TRBV27	TRBJ2-2	TGTGCCAGCAGTTTATATGCGAGCGACTACACCGGGGAGCTGTTTTTT	CASSLYASDYTGELFF
-	-	TRBV19	TRBJ1-5	TGTGCCAGTAGTATAGAGGGGACGAAGCCCCAGCATTTT	CASSIEGTKPQHF
-	-	TRBV19	TRBJ1-4	TGTGCCAGTAGTATACCAGGGGCTAATGAAAAACTGTTTTTT	CASSIPGANEKLFF
-	-	TRBV11-3	TRBJ2-1	TGTGCCAGCAACAAGGGGCCAGCGGGCGGCTCCTACAATGAGCAGTTCTTC	CASNKGPAGGSYNEQFF
-	-	TRBV2	TRBJ2-7	TGTGCCAGCGTTAAGGGATCCTACGAGCAGTACTTC	CASVKGSYEQYF
-	TRBD2	TRBV19	TRBJ2-3	TGTGCCAGTAGTATTCTAGCGGGGGGTGATACGCAGTATTTT	CASSILAGGDTQYF
-	-	TRBV13	TRBJ1-1	TGTGCCAGCAGCTCACAGGGAGGCGAAGCTTTCTTT	CASSSQGGEAFF
-	TRBD1	TRBV2	TRBJ2-1	TGTGCCAGCAGTGCGGGACAGGGTTTTGGTGAGCAGTTCTTC	CASSAGQGFGEQFF
-	-	TRBV29-1	TRBJ1-2	TGCAGCTTCCCGGCTGGATCGGAGGGCTATGGCTACACCTTC	CSFPAGSEGYGYTF
-	-	TRBV21-1	TRBJ2-7	TGTGCCAGCAGCAAGGGACAGGGCCCCTCCTACGAGCAGTACTTC	CASSKGQGPSYEQYF
once	TRBD2	TRBV7-2	TRBJ2-7	TGTGCCAGCAGCGAACTAGCGGGAGTAGGGGCATACGAGCAGTACTTC	CASSELAGVGAYEQYF
-	-	TRBV2	TRBJ2-7	TGTGCCAGCGTAGGGGGGGGCTCCTACGAGCAGTACTTC	CASVGGGSYEQYF
-	-	TRBV18	TRBJ2-1	TGTGCCAGCTCACCAACCAGGACCTACAATGAGCAGTTCTTC	CASSPTRTYNEQFF
-	-	TRBV27	TRBJ1-3	TGTGCCAGCAGTTTATGGTCGGGAGGGGACACCATATATTTT	CASSLWSGGDTIYF
-	-	TRBV10-1	TRBJ1-6	TGCGCCAGCAGTGAGTCAGGGGATTCACCCCTCCACTTT	CASSESGDSPLHF
-	-	TRBV7-6	TRBJ2-3	TGTGCCAGCACCCTTGACAGTGGTTGGGCAGATACGCAGTATTTT	CASTLDSGWADTQYF
-	TRBD2	TRBV11-2	TRBJ2-1	TGTGCCAGCAGCCCAGAAACTTTCCGGGGGGGCTACTACAATGAGCAGTTCTTC	CASSPETFRGGYYNEQFF